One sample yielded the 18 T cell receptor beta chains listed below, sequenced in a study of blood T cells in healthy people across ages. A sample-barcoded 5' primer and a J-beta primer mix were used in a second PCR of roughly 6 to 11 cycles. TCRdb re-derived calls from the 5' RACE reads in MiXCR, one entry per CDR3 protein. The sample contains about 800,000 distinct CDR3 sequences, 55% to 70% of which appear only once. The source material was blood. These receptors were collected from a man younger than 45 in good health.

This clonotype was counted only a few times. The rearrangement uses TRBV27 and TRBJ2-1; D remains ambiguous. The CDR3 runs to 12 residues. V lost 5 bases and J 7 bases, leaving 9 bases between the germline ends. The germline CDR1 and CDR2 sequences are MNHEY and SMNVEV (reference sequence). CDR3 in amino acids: CASSIELNEQFF. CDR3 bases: TGTGCCAGCAGTATAGAGTTGAATGAGCAGTTCTTC.

DNA of the CDR3: TGTGCCAGCAGTGTTTTCACTAGCGGGGTGAACTACAATGAGCAGTTCTTC. Its translation: CASSVFTSGVNYNEQFF. The rearrangement uses TRBV25-1 and TRBJ2-1, with 10 bases aligning to TRBD2. CDR1 is MGHDK and CDR2 is SYGVNS in the germline V gene. The CDR3 contains 17 residues. Losses at the gene ends were 4 bases for V and 3 bases for J; bases not matched to a gene: 9.

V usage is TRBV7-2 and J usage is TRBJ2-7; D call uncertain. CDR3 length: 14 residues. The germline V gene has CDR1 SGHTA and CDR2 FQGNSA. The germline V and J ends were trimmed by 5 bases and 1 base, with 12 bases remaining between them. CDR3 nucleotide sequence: TGTGCCAGCAGCCGGACCTATGGTTCCTACGAGCAGTACTTC. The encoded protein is CASSRTYGSYEQYF.

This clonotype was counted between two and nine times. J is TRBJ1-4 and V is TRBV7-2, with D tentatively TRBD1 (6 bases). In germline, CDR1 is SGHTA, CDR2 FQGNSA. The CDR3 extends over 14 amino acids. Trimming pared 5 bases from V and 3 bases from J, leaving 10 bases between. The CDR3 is CASSVDRSNEKLFF. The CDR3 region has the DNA TGTGCCAGCAGCGTAGACAGGTCTAATGAAAAACTGTTTTTT.

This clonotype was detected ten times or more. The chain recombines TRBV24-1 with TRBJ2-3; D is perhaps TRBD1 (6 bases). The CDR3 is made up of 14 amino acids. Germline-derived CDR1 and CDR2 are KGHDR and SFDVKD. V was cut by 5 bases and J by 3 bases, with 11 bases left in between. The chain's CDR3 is CATSGNRETDTQYF. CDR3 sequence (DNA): TGTGCCACCAGTGGGAACAGGGAGACAGATACGCAGTATTTT.

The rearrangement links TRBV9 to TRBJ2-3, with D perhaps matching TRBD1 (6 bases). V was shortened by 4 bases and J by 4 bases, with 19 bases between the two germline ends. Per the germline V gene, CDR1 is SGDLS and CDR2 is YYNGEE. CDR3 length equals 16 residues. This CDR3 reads CASSPGAGEPADTQYF. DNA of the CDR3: TGTGCCAGCAGCCCTGGGGCAGGGGAACCGGCAGATACGCAGTATTTT.

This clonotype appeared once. CDR3 bases: TGTGCCAGCAGCAAAGGACTAGGGACCTACAATGAGCAGTTCTTC. It yields the protein CASSKGLGTYNEQFF. The rearrangement links TRBV5-6 to TRBJ2-1; the match to TRBD2 covers 7 bases. CDR1 and CDR2 (germline): SGHDT, YYEEEE. Trimming cost V 4 bases and J 2 bases; bases outside gene matches: 6. This CDR3 has 15 amino acids.

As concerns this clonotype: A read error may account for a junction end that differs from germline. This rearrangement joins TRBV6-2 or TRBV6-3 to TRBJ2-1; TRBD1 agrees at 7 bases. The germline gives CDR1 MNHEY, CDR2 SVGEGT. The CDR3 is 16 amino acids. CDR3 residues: CASSRPVGTDYNERFF. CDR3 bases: TGTGCCAGCAGCCGCCCGGTGGGGACAGACTACAATGAGCGGTTCTTC.

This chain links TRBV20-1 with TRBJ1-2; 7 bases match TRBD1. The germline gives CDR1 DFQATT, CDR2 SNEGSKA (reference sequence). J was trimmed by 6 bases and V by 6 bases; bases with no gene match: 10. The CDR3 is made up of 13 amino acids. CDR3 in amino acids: CSAQSQGDHGYTF. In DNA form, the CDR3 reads TGCAGTGCCCAGAGTCAGGGGGATCATGGCTACACCTTC.

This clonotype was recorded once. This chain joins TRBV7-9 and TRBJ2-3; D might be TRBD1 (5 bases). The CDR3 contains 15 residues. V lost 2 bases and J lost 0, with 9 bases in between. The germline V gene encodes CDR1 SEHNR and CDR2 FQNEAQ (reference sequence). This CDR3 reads CASSLTTASTDTQYF. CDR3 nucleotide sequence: TGTGCCAGCAGCTTAACGACAGCTAGCACAGATACGCAGTATTTT. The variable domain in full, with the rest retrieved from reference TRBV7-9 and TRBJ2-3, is DTGVSQNPRHKITKRGQNVTFRCDPISEHNRLYWYRQTLGQGPEFLTYFQNEAQLEKSRLLSDRFSAERPKGSFSTLEIQRTEQGDSAMYLCASSLTTASTDTQYFGPGTRLTVL.

This CDR3 is CSANRGTGTIAFF. For the CDR3, the DNA is TGCAGTGCTAACCGGGGGACAGGGACTATAGCTTTCTTT. The chain recombines TRBV20-1 with TRBJ1-1; 9 bases fit TRBD1. Looked up from germline, CDR1 is DFQATT and CDR2 is SNEGSKA (reference sequence). The CDR3 has 13 residues. Trimming cost V 4 bases and J 10 bases; bases outside gene matches: 10.

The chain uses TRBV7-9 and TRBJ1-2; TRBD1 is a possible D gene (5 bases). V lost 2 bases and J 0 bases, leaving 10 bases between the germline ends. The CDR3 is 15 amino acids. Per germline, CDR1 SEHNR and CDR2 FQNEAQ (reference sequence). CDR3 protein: CASSLTREANYGYTF. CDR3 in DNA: TGTGCCAGCAGCTTAACCAGGGAGGCTAACTATGGCTACACCTTC.

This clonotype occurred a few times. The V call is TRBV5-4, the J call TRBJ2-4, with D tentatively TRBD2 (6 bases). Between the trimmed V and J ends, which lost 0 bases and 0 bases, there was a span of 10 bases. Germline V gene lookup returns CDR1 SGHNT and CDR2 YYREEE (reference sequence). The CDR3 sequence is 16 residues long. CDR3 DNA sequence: TGTGCCAGCAGCTTGGGGGGCGGGGTAGCCAAAAACATTCAGTACTTC. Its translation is CASSLGGGVAKNIQYF. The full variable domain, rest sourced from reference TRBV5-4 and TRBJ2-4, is ETGVTQSPTHLIKTRGQQVTLRCSSQSGHNTVSWYQQALGQGPQFIFQYYREEENGRGNFPPRFSGLQFPNYSSELNVNALELDDSALYLCASSLGGGVAKNIQYFGAGTRLSVL.

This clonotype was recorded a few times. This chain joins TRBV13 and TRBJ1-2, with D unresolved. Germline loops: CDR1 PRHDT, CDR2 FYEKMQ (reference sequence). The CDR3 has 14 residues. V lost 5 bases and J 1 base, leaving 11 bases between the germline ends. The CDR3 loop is CASSQGGINYGYTF. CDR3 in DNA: TGTGCCAGCAGCCAAGGCGGGATTAACTATGGCTACACCTTC.

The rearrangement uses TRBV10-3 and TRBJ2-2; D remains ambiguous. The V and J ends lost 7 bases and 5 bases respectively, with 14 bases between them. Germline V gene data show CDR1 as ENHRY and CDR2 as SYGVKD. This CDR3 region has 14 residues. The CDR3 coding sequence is TGTGCCATCACCCCCGATCGGCAGACCGGGGAGCTGTTTTTT. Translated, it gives CAITPDRQTGELFF.

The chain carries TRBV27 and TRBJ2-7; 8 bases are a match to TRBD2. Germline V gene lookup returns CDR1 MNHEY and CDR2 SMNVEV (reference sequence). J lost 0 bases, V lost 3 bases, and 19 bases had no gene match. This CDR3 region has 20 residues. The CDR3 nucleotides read TGTGCCAGCAGTTTCAGAGGACAGCCGGGACTAGTGAGTTACTCCTACGAGCAGTACTTC. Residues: CASSFRGQPGLVSYSYEQYF.

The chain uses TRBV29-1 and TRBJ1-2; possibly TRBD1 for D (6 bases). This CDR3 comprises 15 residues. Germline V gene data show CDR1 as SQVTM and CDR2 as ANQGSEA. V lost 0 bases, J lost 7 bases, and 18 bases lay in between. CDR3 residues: CSVEDVTQGRSGYTF. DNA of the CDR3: TGCAGCGTTGAAGATGTAACACAGGGCCGTTCTGGCTACACCTTC. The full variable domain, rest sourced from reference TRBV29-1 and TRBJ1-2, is SAVISQKPSRDICQRGTSLTIQCQVDSQVTMMFWYRQQPGQSLTLIATANQGSEATYESGFVIDKFPISRPNLTFSTLTVSNMSPEDSSIYLCSVEDVTQGRSGYTFGSGTRLTVV.

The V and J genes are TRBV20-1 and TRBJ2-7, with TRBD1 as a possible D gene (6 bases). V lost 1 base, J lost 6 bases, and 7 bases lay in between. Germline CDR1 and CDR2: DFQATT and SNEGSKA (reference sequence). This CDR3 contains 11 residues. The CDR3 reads CSARADSEQYF. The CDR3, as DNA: TGCAGTGCTAGAGCGGACAGCGAGCAGTACTTC.